This TCR beta chain was identified in a study of blood T cells in healthy people across ages. Then a second PCR, running about 7 to 11 cycles, was carried out with a sample-barcoded 5' primer and a J-beta primer mix. Each CDR3 protein is one row after TCRdb ran MiXCR on the 5' RACE reads. The sample consists of 1.4 million to 1.5 million distinct CDR3 sequences, about 40% of them appearing once. The source material was blood. The receptor's source is a woman between 18 and 29 years old in good health.

As DNA, the CDR3 is TGTGCCAGCAACTCAGGGGGGATAGCCAAAAACATTCAGTACTTC. As protein: CASNSGGIAKNIQYF. The chain carries TRBV4-2 and TRBJ2-4, with a weak D call TRBD1 (7 bases). The CDR3 runs 15 residues. Per germline, CDR1 LGHNA and CDR2 YNFKEQ. V was clipped by 7 bases and J by 0 bases, with 13 bases between them.